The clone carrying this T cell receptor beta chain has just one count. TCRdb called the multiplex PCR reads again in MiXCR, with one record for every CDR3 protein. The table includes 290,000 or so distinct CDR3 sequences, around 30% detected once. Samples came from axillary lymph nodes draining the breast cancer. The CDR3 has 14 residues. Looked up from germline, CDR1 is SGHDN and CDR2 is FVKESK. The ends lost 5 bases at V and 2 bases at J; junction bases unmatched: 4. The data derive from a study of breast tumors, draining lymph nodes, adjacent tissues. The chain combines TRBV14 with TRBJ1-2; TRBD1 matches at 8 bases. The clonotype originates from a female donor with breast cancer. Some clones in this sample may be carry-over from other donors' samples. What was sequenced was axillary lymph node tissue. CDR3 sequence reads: CASSSTGGNYGYTF. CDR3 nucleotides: TGTGCCAGCAGCTCTACAGGGGGAAACTATGGCTACACCTTC.